A selection of T cell receptor beta chains follows, all from one sample in a study of cytomegalovirus exposure and HLA in healthy donors. Sequencing was performed with immunoSEQ multiplex PCR; in TCRdb, only in-frame clones are kept and a portion is missing. The data show about 130,000 clones, with around 78% seen just once and approximately 1.7% held by the top ten. The sequenced material came from PBMCs. The source of these receptors is a woman aged 50 to 60 in good health and CMV-seronegative. Both conserved end residues are part of each CDR3. The D gene is left open where the match is weak. Size is omitted from some rows. Given values are once, few, many or a class for expanded clones.

J: TRBJ1-3
V: TRBV5-4
size: .
D: .
CDR3: CAGHGGGTGNTIYF
DNA: TGTGCCGGCCACGGGGGAGGGACTGGAAACACCATATATTTT

J: TRBJ2-7
V: TRBV27
size: .
D: TRBD2
CDR3: CASSPTSGAYEQYF
DNA: TGTGCCAGCAGTCCAACTAGCGGGGCCTACGAGCAGTACTTC

J: TRBJ1-1
V: TRBV29-1
size: .
D: .
CDR3: CSVEGRGREAFF
DNA: TGCAGCGTTGAAGGCAGAGGCCGTGAAGCTTTCTTT

J: TRBJ2-7
V: TRBV6-7
size: .
D: .
CDR3: CATPLGGTYEQYF
DNA: TGTGCCACGCCCCTCGGGGGTACCTACGAGCAGTACTTC

J: TRBJ2-3
V: TRBV7-6
size: .
D: .
CDR3: CASSSLSLDTQYF
DNA: TGTGCCAGCAGCTCGCTATCCCTAGATACGCAGTATTTT

J: TRBJ2-3
V: TRBV27
size: once
D: TRBD2
CDR3: CASSLRTSGIADTQYF
DNA: TGTGCCAGCAGTCTCCGGACTAGCGGGATTGCGGATACGCAGTATTTT

J: TRBJ2-7
V: TRBV27
size: .
D: .
CDR3: CASRPVGEGEISYEQYF
DNA: TGTGCCAGCAGACCAGTAGGCGAGGGAGAGATCTCCTACGAGCAGTACTTC

J: TRBJ1-2
V: TRBV27
size: .
D: TRBD1
CDR3: CASSSRGRVGGYTF
DNA: TGTGCCAGCAGTTCGAGGGGGCGCGTTGGTGGCTACACCTTC

J: TRBJ2-7
V: TRBV27
size: .
D: TRBD2
CDR3: CASSSGGRTSGRRSYEQYF
DNA: TGTGCCAGCAGTTCCGGCGGACGGACTAGCGGGAGACGCTCCTACGAGCAGTACTTC

J: TRBJ1-5
V: TRBV30
size: .
D: .
CDR3: CAWSDRENQPQHF
DNA: TGTGCCTGGAGTGACCGGGAAAATCAGCCCCAGCATTTT

J: TRBJ1-2
V: TRBV29-1
size: .
D: .
CDR3: CSVEGPYGYTF
DNA: TGCAGCGTTGAGGGCCCTTATGGCTACACCTTC

J: TRBJ2-6
V: TRBV28
size: few
D: .
CDR3: CASSSGGHNVLTF
DNA: TGTGCCAGCAGTTCCGGGGGGCACAACGTCCTGACTTTC

J: TRBJ2-7
V: TRBV5-1
size: .
D: .
CDR3: CASSLDFGGLEQYF
DNA: TGCGCCAGCAGCTTGGACTTCGGAGGGTTAGAGCAGTACTTC

J: TRBJ1-1
V: TRBV6-6
size: .
D: .
CDR3: CASSYGRAGFAEAFF
DNA: TGTGCCAGCAGTTACGGGAGGGCAGGCTTCGCAGAAGCTTTCTTT

J: TRBJ2-3
V: TRBV29-1
size: .
D: TRBD2
CDR3: CSALGGRDWPPDTQYF
DNA: TGCAGCGCCCTCGGCGGGAGGGACTGGCCCCCAGATACGCAGTATTTT

J: TRBJ1-2
V: TRBV6-1
size: .
D: .
CDR3: CASSETQAYGYTF
DNA: TGTGCCAGCAGTGAAACTCAGGCGTATGGCTACACCTTC

J: TRBJ2-3
V: TRBV9
size: once
D: TRBD2
CDR3: CASSVGGRLSTDTQYF
DNA: TGTGCCAGCAGCGTAGGCGGGAGGTTGAGCACAGATACGCAGTATTTT

J: TRBJ1-5
V: TRBV7-3
size: .
D: .
CDR3: CASSAQGGMGQPQHF
DNA: TGTGCCAGCAGCGCACAAGGGGGTATGGGGCAGCCCCAGCATTTT

J: TRBJ2-7
V: TRBV9
size: .
D: TRBD2
CDR3: CASSVGTSGSVRQYF
DNA: TGTGCCAGCAGCGTAGGGACTAGCGGGAGTGTACGGCAGTACTTC

J: TRBJ1-1
V: TRBV6-5
size: .
D: .
CDR3: CASRSYSGMNTEAFF
DNA: TGTGCCAGCAGAAGTTACTCAGGCATGAACACTGAAGCTTTCTTT

J: TRBJ2-5
V: TRBV6-1
size: few
D: .
CDR3: CASSEGAEETQYF
DNA: TGTGCCAGCAGTGAAGGGGCAGAAGAGACCCAGTACTTC

J: TRBJ2-3
V: TRBV29-1
size: .
D: .
CDR3: CSAQGTDRVSDTQYF
DNA: TGCAGCGCCCAGGGGACGGATCGAGTTTCAGATACGCAGTATTTT

J: TRBJ1-2
V: TRBV9
size: .
D: TRBD1
CDR3: CASSSGGRGGYTF
DNA: TGTGCCAGCAGCTCTGGGGGCAGGGGGGGCTACACCTTC

J: TRBJ2-2
V: TRBV28
size: .
D: .
CDR3: CASRPRGSGELFF
DNA: TGTGCCAGCAGACCAAGGGGATCCGGGGAGCTGTTTTTT

J: TRBJ1-5
V: TRBV4-2
size: .
D: TRBD1
CDR3: CASSLEEGAGNQPQHF
DNA: TGTGCCAGCAGCCTTGAGGAGGGGGCAGGGAATCAGCCCCAGCATTTT

J: TRBJ2-3
V: TRBV14
size: .
D: TRBD2
CDR3: CASSQGSGRADTQYF
DNA: TGTGCCAGCAGCCAAGGGTCCGGGAGGGCAGATACGCAGTATTTT

J: TRBJ1-3
V: TRBV28
size: .
D: .
CDR3: CASSFTEYSGNTIYF
DNA: TGTGCCAGCAGTTTTACAGAATACTCTGGAAACACCATATATTTT

J: TRBJ2-5
V: TRBV5-4
size: .
D: .
CDR3: CASRSSGGSGETQYF
DNA: TGTGCCAGCAGATCCTCGGGGGGCTCAGGGGAGACCCAGTACTTC

J: TRBJ1-5
V: TRBV28
size: .
D: TRBD1
CDR3: CASSRTGAISGNQPQHF
DNA: TGTGCCAGCAGTAGGACAGGGGCTATTTCAGGCAATCAGCCCCAGCATTTT

J: TRBJ2-3
V: TRBV6-6
size: .
D: .
CDR3: CASSYSTSTDTQYF
DNA: TGTGCCAGCAGTTACTCCACTAGCACAGATACGCAGTATTTT

J: TRBJ2-3
V: TRBV7-9
size: .
D: TRBD2
CDR3: CASSPGTSGRTDTQYF
DNA: TGTGCCAGCAGCCCAGGGACTAGCGGGAGGACAGATACGCAGTATTTT

J: TRBJ1-1
V: TRBV7-2
size: few
D: TRBD1
CDR3: CASSRGQANTEAFF
DNA: TGTGCCAGCAGCAGAGGACAGGCGAACACTGAAGCTTTCTTT

J: TRBJ2-3
V: TRBV25-1
size: .
D: .
CDR3: CASSEGLIGQTQYF
DNA: TGTGCCAGCAGTGAGGGACTTATCGGGCAGACGCAGTATTTT

J: TRBJ1-4
V: TRBV6-6
size: .
D: .
CDR3: CASSYVEGKDEKLFF
DNA: TGTGCCAGCAGTTACGTCGAGGGAAAGGATGAAAAACTGTTTTTT

J: TRBJ1-2
V: TRBV30
size: .
D: TRBD1
CDR3: CACPNGEGSTGGEYGYTF
DNA: TGTGCCTGCCCCAACGGAGAGGGTTCGACAGGGGGCGAATATGGCTACACCTTC

J: TRBJ2-3
V: TRBV7-8
size: .
D: TRBD2
CDR3: CASSLEGGGRDTQYF
DNA: TGTGCCAGCAGCTTAGAGGGCGGGGGAAGAGATACGCAGTATTTT

J: TRBJ1-3
V: TRBV4-1
size: .
D: .
CDR3: CASSRGGLGNTIYF
DNA: TGCGCCAGCAGCCGCGGGGGGCTTGGAAACACCATATATTTT

J: TRBJ2-5
V: TRBV5-8
size: few
D: TRBD1
CDR3: CASSPGQAPGTQYF
DNA: TGTGCCAGCAGCCCCGGACAGGCGCCTGGGACCCAGTACTTC

J: TRBJ1-1
V: TRBV9
size: .
D: TRBD1
CDR3: CASSADRGDTEAFF
DNA: TGTGCCAGCAGCGCGGACAGGGGAGACACTGAAGCTTTCTTT

J: TRBJ2-7
V: TRBV7-2
size: .
D: .
CDR3: CASSYQAAYEQYF
DNA: TGTGCCAGCAGCTACCAGGCTGCCTACGAGCAGTACTTC

J: TRBJ1-1
V: TRBV6-1
size: many
D: TRBD1
CDR3: CASTRTRGEVTEAFF
DNA: TGTGCCAGCACTAGGACCAGGGGGGAGGTCACTGAAGCTTTCTTT

J: TRBJ2-7
V: TRBV10-3
size: .
D: TRBD1
CDR3: CAIESTPGQTYEQYF
DNA: TGTGCCATCGAAAGTACCCCGGGACAGACCTACGAGCAGTACTTC

J: TRBJ2-1
V: TRBV5-6
size: .
D: .
CDR3: CASSLGTSLGALYNEQFF
DNA: TGTGCCAGCAGCTTGGGGACTTCGTTGGGAGCCTTGTACAATGAGCAGTTCTTC

J: TRBJ2-7
V: TRBV6-5
size: .
D: .
CDR3: CASSLQGSYEQYF
DNA: TGTGCCAGCAGTCTACAGGGCTCCTACGAGCAGTACTTC

J: TRBJ2-3
V: TRBV5-4
size: few
D: .
CDR3: CASSLAGRVGTDTQYF
DNA: TGTGCCAGCAGCTTGGCCGGCAGGGTAGGAACAGATACGCAGTATTTT

J: TRBJ1-3
V: TRBV9
size: .
D: .
CDR3: CASSPTGISGNTIYF
DNA: TGTGCCAGCAGTCCGACAGGAATCTCTGGAAACACCATATATTTT

J: TRBJ1-2
V: TRBV5-1
size: once
D: .
CDR3: CASSLGVKGSGGYTF
DNA: TGCGCCAGCAGCTTGGGTGTGAAGGGGTCGGGCGGCTACACCTTC

J: TRBJ2-7
V: TRBV28
size: .
D: TRBD1
CDR3: CASRGPQTGVYEQYF
DNA: TGTGCCAGCAGGGGGCCCCAGACAGGGGTCTACGAGCAGTACTTC

J: TRBJ1-5
V: TRBV11-2
size: .
D: TRBD1
CDR3: CASSPTDRGHQPQHF
DNA: TGTGCCAGCAGCCCGACGGACAGGGGTCATCAGCCCCAGCATTTT

J: TRBJ1-2
V: TRBV29-1
size: .
D: .
CDR3: CSVDAQGPGYGYTF
DNA: TGCAGCGTTGACGCCCAGGGGCCCGGCTATGGCTACACCTTC

J: TRBJ1-2
V: TRBV7-9
size: .
D: .
CDR3: CASSLSGAIPFYGYTF
DNA: TGTGCCAGCAGCTTATCAGGGGCGATCCCGTTCTATGGCTACACCTTC

J: TRBJ1-1
V: TRBV7-9
size: .
D: .
CDR3: CASSSRIMNTEAFF
DNA: TGTGCCAGCAGCTCGAGAATAATGAACACTGAAGCTTTCTTT

J: TRBJ2-7
V: TRBV6-5
size: .
D: .
CDR3: CASSYLATSRVDEQYF
DNA: TGTGCCAGCAGTTACTTAGCGACTTCTCGTGTCGACGAGCAGTACTTC

J: TRBJ2-6
V: TRBV5-1
size: .
D: .
CDR3: CASSFTSSGANVLTF
DNA: TGCGCCAGCAGCTTTACGAGCTCTGGGGCCAACGTCCTGACTTTC

J: TRBJ2-3
V: TRBV7-3
size: .
D: .
CDR3: CASSFNMDTQYF
DNA: TGTGCCAGCAGCTTCAACATGGATACGCAGTATTTT

J: TRBJ1-5
V: TRBV18
size: .
D: .
CDR3: CASSPARDQPQHF
DNA: TGTGCCAGCTCCCCAGCGCGCGATCAGCCCCAGCATTTT

J: TRBJ1-3
V: TRBV19
size: .
D: .
CDR3: CASTRSSPGNTIYF
DNA: TGTGCCAGTACGAGAAGCTCGCCTGGAAACACCATATATTTT